The next 32 T cell receptor beta chains were all read from a single sample in a study of beta chain features in type 1 diabetes. The study reverse transcribed the entire isolated RNA, so it sequenced expressed TCRB transcripts. This table comes from immunoSEQ multiplex PCR, and its TCRdb copy is limited to in-frame clones, with some not included. Among hundreds of thousands of clones listed, around a sixth were seen once. The sample comprised naive CD4+ T cells from blood. The receptors derive from a man between 18 and 29 years old in good health.

The chain is built from TRBV4-3 and TRBJ1-1; D gene unclear. Trimming removed 1 base at V and 1 base at J, with 7 bases between. The CDR3 has 14 amino acids. Germline V gene sequence: CDR1 LGHNA, CDR2 YSLEER. The CDR3 DNA follows: TGCGCCAGCAGCCAAGTGACCGGGAACACTGAAGCTTTCTTT. The encoded protein is CASSQVTGNTEAFF.

This chain uses TRBV30 with TRBJ1-1; no clear D gene. CDR1 and CDR2 from the germline V gene are GTSNPN and SVGIG (reference sequence). V lost 0 bases and J lost 2, with 7 bases in between. CDR3 length: 13 residues. CDR3 DNA: TGTGCCTGGAGTGTACCTGTTAACACTGAAGCTTTCTTT. Residues: CAWSVPVNTEAFF.

The chain employs TRBV6-5 and TRBJ1-1; D is undetermined. This CDR3 has 16 residues. Germline-derived CDR1 and CDR2 are MNHEY and SVGAGI. The V gene lost 0 bases and the J gene lost 1 base, with 12 bases spanning the gap. CDR3: CASSYSSGPKNTEAFF. Here the CDR3 DNA reads TGTGCCAGCAGTTACTCGTCCGGACCTAAGAACACTGAAGCTTTCTTT.

This clone was seen a handful of times. The chain recombines TRBV30 with TRBJ2-3; 11 bases match TRBD2. V dropped 0 bases and J dropped 2; count of bases not matched to a gene: 16. The V gene's germline CDR1 is GTSNPN and CDR2 SVGIG (reference sequence). The CDR3 runs 20 residues. Here the CDR3 DNA reads TGTGCCTGGAGTGTACAACTAGCGGGGGCCACCCATTCCTTCACAGATACGCAGTATTTT. The encoded protein is CAWSVQLAGATHSFTDTQYF.

The J gene is TRBJ1-2, the V gene TRBV30; D gene ambiguous. CDR3 size: 14 residues. V shed 0 bases and J shed 4 bases, with 12 bases lying between them. Germline V gene data show CDR1 as GTSNPN and CDR2 as SVGIG (reference sequence). The chain's CDR3 is CAWSVIRHLYGYTF. DNA of the CDR3: TGTGCCTGGAGTGTAATTCGACATCTCTATGGCTACACCTTC.

The chain uses TRBV20-1 and TRBJ1-1; D remains ambiguous. Trimming removed 6 bases at V and 1 base at J, with 6 bases between. Germline V gene data show CDR1 as DFQATT and CDR2 as SNEGSKA (reference sequence). The CDR3 has 11 residues. The CDR3 nucleotides read TGCAGTGCCGTAAAGAACACTGAAGCTTTCTTT. It translates to CSAVKNTEAFF.

A few counts support this clone. The rearrangement uses TRBV7-2 and TRBJ2-3; D is ambiguous. V lost 2 bases, J lost 7 bases, and 10 bases lay in between. CDR3 length equals 13 residues. CDR1 and CDR2 from the germline V gene are SGHTA and FQGNSA. CDR3 coding DNA: TGTGCCAGCAGCTTATACCAGCTTAATACGCAGTATTTT. This encodes CASSLYQLNTQYF.

CDR3 coding DNA: TGTGCCATCATGAAAGTAAACCCCTACGAGCAGTACTTC. This encodes CAIMKVNPYEQYF. The genes are TRBV10-3 and TRBJ2-7; D gene unclear. The germline CDR1 and CDR2 sequences are ENHRY and SYGVKD. The germline V and J ends were trimmed by 7 bases and 2 bases, with 12 bases remaining between them. This CDR3 has 13 residues.

This chain uses TRBV29-1 with TRBJ2-2; 8 nucleotides align to TRBD2. This CDR3 comprises 14 residues. Per germline, CDR1 SQVTM and CDR2 ANQGSEA. V lost 1 base, J lost 5 bases, and 3 bases stayed unmatched. The CDR3 DNA follows: TGCAGCGTTGAAGGGACTAGCAGGACCGGGGAGCTGTTTTTT. Protein product: CSVEGTSRTGELFF.

This clone appeared a few times. The V call is TRBV7-3, the J call TRBJ1-3; perhaps TRBD1 as D (5 bases). Trimming took 9 bases from V and 8 from J, leaving 20 bases between them. CDR1 and CDR2 (germline): SGHTA, FQGTGA. The CDR3 contains 14 residues. CDR3 sequence (DNA): TGTGCCAGTTTTTGGGGACTAGCGTGGGACACCATATATTTT. This encodes CASFWGLAWDTIYF.

Written as DNA, the CDR3 is TGTGCCAGCAGTTTTCTGACAGCCCCTTATGGCTACACCTTC. It codes for CASSFLTAPYGYTF. This chain joins TRBV27 and TRBJ1-2; D might be TRBD1 (5 bases). V lost 3 bases to trimming and J lost 5 bases, with 13 bases between them. Germline CDR1 is MNHEY and CDR2 is SMNVEV (reference sequence). The length of the CDR3 is 14 residues.

This clone was counted between two and nine times. The rearrangement links TRBV4-2 to TRBJ2-1; the D call may be TRBD1 or TRBD2 (6 bases each). Germline-derived CDR1 and CDR2 are LGHNA and YNFKEQ. V lost 4 bases to trimming and J lost 0 bases, with 13 bases between them. The CDR3 extends over 16 amino acids. CDR3 coding DNA: TGTGCCAGCAGCCTGGAGGGGGGAAGCTCCTACAATGAGCAGTTCTTC. Its protein is CASSLEGGSSYNEQFF.

There are a few counts of this clone. This rearrangement joins TRBV7-2 to TRBJ2-1; D gene unclear. V was pared by 0 bases and J by 12 bases, with 18 bases between. The CDR3 extends over 15 amino acids. Germline CDR1 and CDR2: SGHTA and FQGNSA. For the CDR3, the DNA is TGTGCCAGCAGCTTAGCGGGTGCGGTGGGTATAGGGCAGTTCTTC. Translating gives CASSLAGAVGIGQFF.

The CDR3: CASSFLSGTQHF. CDR3 bases: TGTGCCAGCAGCTTTTTGTCGGGCACCCAGCATTTT. The rearrangement links TRBV7-2 to TRBJ1-5; D unclear. The CDR3 loop spans 12 amino acids. Looked up from germline, CDR1 is SGHTA and CDR2 is FQGNSA. V lost 3 bases to trimming and J lost 11 bases, with 11 bases between them.

This chain uses TRBV19 with TRBJ1-2; D is unresolved. CDR1 LNHDA and CDR2 SQIVND come from the germline V gene (reference sequence). This CDR3 comprises 13 residues. V was clipped by 5 bases and J by 5 bases, with 12 bases between them. The DNA for the CDR3 is TGTGCCAGTAGTCCGAAGGAGACGTATGGCTACACCTTC. It encodes CASSPKETYGYTF.

There are a few counts of this clone. The rearrangement uses TRBV5-1 and TRBJ2-7, with D possibly being TRBD1 (6 bases). V lost 0 bases and J lost 9, with 16 bases in between. Germline V gene lookup returns CDR1 SGHRS and CDR2 YFSETQ. The CDR3 totals 14 residues. The CDR3: CASSLGTAATSQYF. The CDR3 DNA reads TGCGCCAGCAGCTTGGGGACAGCCGCTACCTCGCAGTACTTC.

A few counts support this clone. V gene TRBV28 combines with J gene TRBJ2-7; possibly TRBD1 for D (7 bases). V lost 1 base and J lost 0, with 16 bases in between. Germline lookup yields CDR1 MDHEN and CDR2 SYDVKM. This CDR3 region has 17 residues. The DNA for the CDR3 is TGTGCCAGCAGTTTATTCTGGTCGGGGGACAGCTCCTACGAGCAGTACTTC. It codes for CASSLFWSGDSSYEQYF.

There are a few counts of this clone. The chain employs TRBV2 and TRBJ2-7; D gene ambiguous. Looked up from germline, CDR1 is SNHLY and CDR2 is FYNNEI. V was shortened by 2 bases and J by 7 bases, with 18 bases between the two germline ends. The CDR3 sequence is 15 residues long. Written as DNA, the CDR3 is TGTGCCAGCAGTGAAAATGGTCTACCCACGAAGGAGCAGTACTTC. It encodes CASSENGLPTKEQYF.

This clone has only a few counts. The chain links TRBV28 to TRBJ2-7; 11 bases agree with TRBD2. This CDR3 is 16 amino acids long. The germline V gene encodes CDR1 MDHEN and CDR2 SYDVKM. Germline trimming cut 6 bases from V and 2 bases from J; bases unmatched to any gene: 9. The CDR3 loop is CASSDLAGGPPYEQYF. CDR3 in DNA: TGTGCCAGCAGCGATTTAGCGGGAGGGCCCCCCTACGAGCAGTACTTC.

This clone occurred a few times. J is TRBJ2-7 and V is TRBV27, with unresolved D. Trimming removed 5 bases at V and 2 bases at J, with 10 bases between. In germline, CDR1 is MNHEY, CDR2 SMNVEV (reference sequence). The CDR3 runs to 13 residues. The CDR3 DNA sequence: TGTGCCAGCAGTCCTCGACCTCCCTACGAGCAGTACTTC. Its protein is CASSPRPPYEQYF.

The chain joins TRBV5-1 to TRBJ2-3; D remains unclear. The germline V gene has CDR1 SGHRS and CDR2 YFSETQ. The CDR3 consists of 13 residues. V shed 5 bases and J shed 0 bases, with 7 bases lying between them. CDR3 DNA: TGCGCCAGCAGACTCTCTAGCACAGATACGCAGTATTTT. It specifies CASRLSSTDTQYF.

CDR3 DNA: TGTGCCACCAGCAGTCGAGAGACCCAGTACTTC. This gives the protein CATSSRETQYF. The rearrangement uses TRBV15 and TRBJ2-5; D uncertain. CDR3 length: 11 residues. Germline CDR1 is LNHNV and CDR2 is YYDKDF (reference sequence). V lost 3 bases, J lost 4 bases, and 3 bases lay in between. The whole variable domain, filled in from reference TRBV15 and TRBJ2-5, reads DAMVIQNPRYQVTQFGKPVTLSCSQTLNHNVMYWYQQKSSQAPKLLFHYYDKDFNNEADTPDNFQSRRPNTSFCFLDIRSPGLGDTAMYLCATSSRETQYFGPGTRLLVL.

The chain recombines TRBV23-1 with TRBJ2-6; maybe TRBD1 (6 bases). TRBV23-1 is an ORF for which the function is uncertain. Between the trimmed V and J ends, which lost 3 bases and 4 bases, there was a span of 25 bases. CDR3 size: 20 residues. The CDR3 loop reads CASSHRVWVRGCSGANVLTF. The CDR3 DNA is TGCGCCAGCAGTCATAGGGTGTGGGTCAGGGGATGTTCGGGGGCCAACGTCCTGACTTTC.

The chain uses TRBV5-4 and TRBJ2-7, with TRBD2 identical over 7 bases. This CDR3 spans 14 amino acids. Trimming at V came to 0 bases and at J to 5 bases, leaving 5 bases not matched to a gene. The germline V gene encodes CDR1 SGHNT and CDR2 YYREEE (reference sequence). The CDR3 sequence: CASSLAQREDEQYF. Here the CDR3 DNA reads TGTGCCAGCAGCTTGGCCCAGCGGGAAGACGAGCAGTACTTC.

This clone was seen once. This chain uses TRBV2 with TRBJ2-5, with D unclear. The V gene lost 4 bases and the J gene lost 4 bases, with 10 bases spanning the gap. The CDR3 runs to 13 residues. The germline CDR1 and CDR2 sequences are SNHLY and FYNNEI. CDR3 protein: CASSGHLLETQYF. The CDR3 region has the DNA TGTGCCAGCAGTGGACACCTTTTAGAGACCCAGTACTTC.

This sequence joins TRBV18 and TRBJ1-5; D gene uncertain. The CDR3 covers 15 residues. Germline assignment: CDR1 KGHSH and CDR2 LQKENI. V was trimmed by 2 bases and J by 7 bases, leaving 15 bases between them. CDR3 sequence reads: CASSPDGSPTQPQHF. Written as DNA, the CDR3 is TGTGCCAGCTCACCAGACGGTAGTCCCACACAGCCCCAGCATTTT.

The genes are TRBV14 and TRBJ2-5; D gene ambiguous. The germline gives CDR1 SGHDN, CDR2 FVKESK. This CDR3 has 16 amino acids. V was clipped by 0 bases and J by 5 bases, with 16 bases between them. The CDR3 sequence is CASSQEGLVVWETQYF. Written as DNA, the CDR3 is TGTGCCAGCAGCCAAGAGGGTTTGGTAGTGTGGGAGACCCAGTACTTC.

This clone occurred a few times. V and J are TRBV9 and TRBJ1-1, with D unclear. This CDR3 has 15 residues. Trimming took 0 bases from V and 4 from J, leaving 13 bases between them. Germline CDR1 and CDR2: SGDLS and YYNGEE. CDR3 bases: TGTGCCAGCAGCGTAGCAGCGGGATCGGGCACTGAAGCTTTCTTT. This translates into CASSVAAGSGTEAFF.

This clone has only a few counts. This chain links TRBV5-1 with TRBJ2-1; 8 nucleotides agree with TRBD2. Unmatched junction bases numbered 7, after V lost 2 bases and J lost 6 bases. Germline V lookup: CDR1 SGHRS, CDR2 YFSETQ. CDR3 size: 15 residues. In nucleotides, the CDR3 is TGCGCCAGCAGCTTAAGAGCGGGAGCGGGCAATGAGCAGTTCTTC. Amino acids: CASSLRAGAGNEQFF.

The J gene is TRBJ2-5, the V gene TRBV4-1; D is unresolved. The germline V and J ends were trimmed by 1 base and 5 bases, with 11 bases remaining between them. There are 14 residues in the CDR3. Germline loops: CDR1 MGHRA, CDR2 YSYEKL. CDR3 in DNA: TGCGCCAGCAGCCAAGTTGTTGGCCTGGAGACCCAGTACTTC. Protein product: CASSQVVGLETQYF.

The rearrangement links TRBV15 to TRBJ2-6; 12 bases map to TRBD1. Germline loops: CDR1 LNHNV, CDR2 YYDKDF (reference sequence). V was pared by 3 bases and J by 9 bases, with 18 bases of the junction left unmatched. This CDR3 has 20 residues. For the CDR3, the DNA is TGTGCCACCAGCAGGTCCTCCGTTGGGACAGGGGGCTTTCGCCGCAACGTCCTGACTTTC. This gives the protein CATSRSSVGTGGFRRNVLTF.

The J gene is TRBJ2-7, the V gene TRBV4-2, with D maybe TRBD2 (7 bases). This CDR3 is built from 17 residues. Trimming stripped 0 bases from V and 2 bases from J, with 17 bases between. Germline-derived CDR1 and CDR2 are LGHNA and YNFKEQ. In DNA form, the CDR3 reads TGTGCCAGCAGCCAAGATCGAAGCCGGGGGGCGCCCTACGAGCAGTACTTC. Protein: CASSQDRSRGAPYEQYF.